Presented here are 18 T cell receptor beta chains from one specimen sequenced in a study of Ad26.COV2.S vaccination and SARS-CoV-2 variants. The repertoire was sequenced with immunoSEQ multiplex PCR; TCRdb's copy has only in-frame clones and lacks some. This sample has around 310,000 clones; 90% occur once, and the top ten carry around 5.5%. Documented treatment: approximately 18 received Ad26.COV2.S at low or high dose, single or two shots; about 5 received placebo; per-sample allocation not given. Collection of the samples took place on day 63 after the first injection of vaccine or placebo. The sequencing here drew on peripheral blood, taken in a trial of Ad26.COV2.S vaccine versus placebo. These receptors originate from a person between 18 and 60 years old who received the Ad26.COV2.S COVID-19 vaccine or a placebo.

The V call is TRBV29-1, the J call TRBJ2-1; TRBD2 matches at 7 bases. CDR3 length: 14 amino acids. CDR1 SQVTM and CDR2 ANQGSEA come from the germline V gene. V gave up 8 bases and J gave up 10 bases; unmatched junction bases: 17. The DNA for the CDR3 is TGCAGCACCCGACTAGCAGGGAGGGATTACGAGCAGTTCTTC. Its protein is CSTRLAGRDYEQFF.

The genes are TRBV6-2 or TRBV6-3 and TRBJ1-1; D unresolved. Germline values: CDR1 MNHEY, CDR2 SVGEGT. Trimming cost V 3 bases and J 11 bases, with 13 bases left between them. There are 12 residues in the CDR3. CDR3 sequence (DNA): TGTGCCAGCAGTTATAGGTATCAGTCGGCTTTCTTT. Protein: CASSYRYQSAFF.

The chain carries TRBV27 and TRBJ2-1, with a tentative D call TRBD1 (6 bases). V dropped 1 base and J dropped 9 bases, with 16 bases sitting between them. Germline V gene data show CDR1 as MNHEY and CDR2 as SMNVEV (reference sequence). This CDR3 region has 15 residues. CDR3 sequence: CASSLWSLVGGEQFF. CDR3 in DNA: TGTGCCAGCAGTTTATGGTCTCTGGTAGGGGGTGAGCAGTTCTTC.

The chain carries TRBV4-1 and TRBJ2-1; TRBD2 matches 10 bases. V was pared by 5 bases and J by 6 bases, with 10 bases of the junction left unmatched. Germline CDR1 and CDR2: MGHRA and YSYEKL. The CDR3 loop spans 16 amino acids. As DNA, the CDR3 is TGCGCCAGCAGCGGCCTAGCGGGGGATGACCTCAATGAGCAGTTCTTC. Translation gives CASSGLAGDDLNEQFF.

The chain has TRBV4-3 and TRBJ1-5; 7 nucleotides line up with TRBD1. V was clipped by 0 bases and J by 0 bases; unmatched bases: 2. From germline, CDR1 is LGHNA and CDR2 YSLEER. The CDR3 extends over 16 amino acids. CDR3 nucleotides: TGCGCCAGCAGCCAAGATCAGGGGGATAGCAATCAGCCCCAGCATTTT. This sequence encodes CASSQDQGDSNQPQHF.

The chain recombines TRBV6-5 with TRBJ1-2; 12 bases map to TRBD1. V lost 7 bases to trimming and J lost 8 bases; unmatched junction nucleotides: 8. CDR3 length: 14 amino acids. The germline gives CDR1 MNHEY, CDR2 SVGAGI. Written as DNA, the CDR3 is TGTGCCAGCACCAGGGCAGGGACAGGGGGCGGCTACACCTTC. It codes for CASTRAGTGGGYTF.

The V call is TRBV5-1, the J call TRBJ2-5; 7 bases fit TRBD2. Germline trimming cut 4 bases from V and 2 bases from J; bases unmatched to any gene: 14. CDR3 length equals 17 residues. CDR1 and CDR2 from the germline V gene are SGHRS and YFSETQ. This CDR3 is CASSLGIAGDLQETQYF. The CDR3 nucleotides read TGCGCCAGCAGCCTGGGTATAGCGGGCGACCTTCAAGAGACCCAGTACTTC.

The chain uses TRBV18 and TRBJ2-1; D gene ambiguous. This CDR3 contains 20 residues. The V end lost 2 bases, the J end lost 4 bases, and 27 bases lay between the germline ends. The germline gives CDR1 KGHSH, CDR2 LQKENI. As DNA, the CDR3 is TGTGCCAGCTCACCAAGGAGCTCGGCGGAGTACTGGACCCCGTACAATGAGCAGTTCTTC. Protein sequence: CASSPRSSAEYWTPYNEQFF. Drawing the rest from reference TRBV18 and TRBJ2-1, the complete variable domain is NAGVMQNPRHLVRRRGQEARLRCSPMKGHSHVYWYRQLPEEGLKFMVYLQKENIIDESGMPKERFSAEFPKEGPSILRIQQVVRGDSAAYFCASSPRSSAEYWTPYNEQFFGPGTRLTVL.

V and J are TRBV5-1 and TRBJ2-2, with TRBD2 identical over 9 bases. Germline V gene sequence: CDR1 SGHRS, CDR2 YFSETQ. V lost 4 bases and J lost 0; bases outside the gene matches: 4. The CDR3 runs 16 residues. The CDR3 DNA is TGCGCCAGCAGCCCGTTAGCGGGGGCGAACACCGGGGAGCTGTTTTTT. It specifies CASSPLAGANTGELFF. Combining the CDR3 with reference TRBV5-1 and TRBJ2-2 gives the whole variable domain KAGVTQTPRYLIKTRGQQVTLSCSPISGHRSVSWYQQTPGQGLQFLFEYFSETQRNKGNFPGRFSGRQFSNSRSEMNVSTLELGDSALYLCASSPLAGANTGELFFGEGSRLTVL.

This CDR3 is CASSSTALATNEKLFF. The CDR3 region has the DNA TGTGCCAGCAGTTCGACGGCCCTCGCAACTAATGAAAAACTGTTTTTT. This chain connects TRBV27 to TRBJ1-4, with D unresolved. The length of the CDR3 is 16 residues. Germline CDR1 is MNHEY and CDR2 is SMNVEV (reference sequence). V was pared by 4 bases and J by 0 bases, with 12 bases between. Filled out from reference TRBV27 and TRBJ1-4, the complete variable domain reads EAQVTQNPRYLITVTGKKLTVTCSQNMNHEYMSWYRQDPGLGLRQIYYSMNVEVTDKGDVPEGYKVSRKEKRNFPLILESPSPNQTSLYFCASSSTALATNEKLFFGSGTQLSVL.

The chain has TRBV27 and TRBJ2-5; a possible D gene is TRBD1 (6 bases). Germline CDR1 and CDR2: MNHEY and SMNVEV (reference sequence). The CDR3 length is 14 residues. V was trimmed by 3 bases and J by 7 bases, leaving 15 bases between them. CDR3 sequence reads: CASSFAGGPWTQYF. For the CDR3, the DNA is TGTGCCAGCAGTTTTGCTGGGGGCCCCTGGACCCAGTACTTC.

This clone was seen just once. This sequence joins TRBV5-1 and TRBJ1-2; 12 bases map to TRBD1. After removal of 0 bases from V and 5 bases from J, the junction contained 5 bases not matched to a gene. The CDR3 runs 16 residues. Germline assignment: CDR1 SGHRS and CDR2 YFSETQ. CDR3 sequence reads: CASSLVGTGGVYGYTF. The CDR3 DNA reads TGCGCCAGCAGCTTGGTAGGGACAGGGGGCGTGTATGGCTACACCTTC.

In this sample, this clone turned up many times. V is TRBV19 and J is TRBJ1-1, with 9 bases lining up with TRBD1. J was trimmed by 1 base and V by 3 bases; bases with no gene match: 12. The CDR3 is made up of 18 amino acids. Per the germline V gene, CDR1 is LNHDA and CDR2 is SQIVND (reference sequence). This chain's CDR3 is CASSIRSTGGGSNTEAFF. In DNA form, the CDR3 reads TGTGCCAGTAGTATCCGTTCAACAGGGGGCGGATCGAACACTGAAGCTTTCTTT. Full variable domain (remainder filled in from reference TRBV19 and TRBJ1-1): DGGITQSPKYLFRKEGQNVTLSCEQNLNHDAMYWYRQDPGQGLRLIYYSQIVNDFQKGDIAEGYSVSREKKESFPLTVTSAQKNPTAFYLCASSIRSTGGGSNTEAFFGQGTRLTVV.

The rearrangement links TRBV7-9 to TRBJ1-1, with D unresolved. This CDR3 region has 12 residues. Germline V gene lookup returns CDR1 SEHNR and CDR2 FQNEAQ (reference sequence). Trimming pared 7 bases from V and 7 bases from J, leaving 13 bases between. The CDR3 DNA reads TGTGCCAGCAAGACCCTAGACCTTGAAGCTTTCTTT. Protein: CASKTLDLEAFF.

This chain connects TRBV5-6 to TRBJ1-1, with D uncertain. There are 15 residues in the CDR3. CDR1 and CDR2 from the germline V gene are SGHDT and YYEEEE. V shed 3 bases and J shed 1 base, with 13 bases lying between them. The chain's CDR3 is CASSSIHSSNTEAFF. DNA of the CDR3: TGTGCCAGCAGCTCCATACACAGTTCGAACACTGAAGCTTTCTTT.

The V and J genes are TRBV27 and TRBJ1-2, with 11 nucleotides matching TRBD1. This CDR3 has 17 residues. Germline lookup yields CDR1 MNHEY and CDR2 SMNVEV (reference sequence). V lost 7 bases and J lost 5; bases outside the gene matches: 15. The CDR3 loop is CASKLITGTGGRYGYTF. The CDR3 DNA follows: TGTGCCAGCAAATTAATAACCGGGACAGGGGGGAGATATGGCTACACCTTC.

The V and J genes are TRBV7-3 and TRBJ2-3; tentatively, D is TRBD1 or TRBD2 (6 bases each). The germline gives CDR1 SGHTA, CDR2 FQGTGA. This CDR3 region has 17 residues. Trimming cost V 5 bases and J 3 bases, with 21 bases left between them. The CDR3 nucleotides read TGTGCCAGCAGCCGCGACGGGGGCCCGTTTGGGACAGATACGCAGTATTTT. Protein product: CASSRDGGPFGTDTQYF.

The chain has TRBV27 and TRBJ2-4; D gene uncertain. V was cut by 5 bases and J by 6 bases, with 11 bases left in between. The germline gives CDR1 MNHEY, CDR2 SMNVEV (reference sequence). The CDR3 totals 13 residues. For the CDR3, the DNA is TGTGCCAGCAGTACGGCCGTAGGAAACATTCAGTACTTC. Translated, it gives CASSTAVGNIQYF.